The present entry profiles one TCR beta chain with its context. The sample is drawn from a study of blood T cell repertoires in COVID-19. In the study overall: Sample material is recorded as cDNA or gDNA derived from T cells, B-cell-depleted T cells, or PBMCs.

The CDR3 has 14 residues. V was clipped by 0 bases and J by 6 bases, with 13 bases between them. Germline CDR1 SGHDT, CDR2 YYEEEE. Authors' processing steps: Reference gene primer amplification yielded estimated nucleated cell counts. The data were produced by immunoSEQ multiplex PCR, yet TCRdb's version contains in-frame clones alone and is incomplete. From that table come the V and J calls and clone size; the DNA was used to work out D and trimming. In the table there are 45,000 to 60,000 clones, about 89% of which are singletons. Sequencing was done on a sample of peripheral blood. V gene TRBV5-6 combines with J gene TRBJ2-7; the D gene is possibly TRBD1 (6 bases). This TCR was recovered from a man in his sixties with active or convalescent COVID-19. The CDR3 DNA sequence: TGTGCCAGCAGCTTGGTTTCGGCAGGGGCCGAGCAGTACTTC. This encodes CASSLVSAGAEQYF.